The 5 T cell receptor beta chains reported below all come from one sample, sequenced in a study of identifying expanded T cells in peripheral blood. Profiling relied on immunoSEQ multiplex PCR, and the TCRdb table lists in-frame clones only, not all of them. The profile shows more than 85,000 clones, about 87% of them singletons. The sequenced sample was blood. The origin of the receptors is a person aged 18 to 75 in good health.

This clone was seen a few times. The chain couples TRBV28 to TRBJ2-3; a weak D match, TRBD1 (5 bases). Trimming took off 3 bases at V and 2 bases at J, with 9 bases between the two ends. The germline V gene has CDR1 MDHEN and CDR2 SYDVKM. The CDR3 runs to 14 residues. The CDR3 sequence is CASSFSDNTDTQYF. The CDR3 DNA reads TGTGCCAGCAGTTTTTCGGACAACACAGATACGCAGTATTTT.

The chain links TRBV6-1 to TRBJ1-1; possible D gene TRBD1, 5 bases. The germline gives CDR1 MNHNS, CDR2 SASEGT. The CDR3 length is 12 residues. V lost 10 bases to trimming and J lost 4 bases, with 13 bases between them. This CDR3 is CATKRQITEAFF. The DNA for the CDR3 is TGTGCCACCAAGAGACAGATCACTGAAGCTTTCTTT.

J is TRBJ1-4 and V is TRBV9, with D hard to call. The CDR3 length is 15 residues. Germline V gene lookup returns CDR1 SGDLS and CDR2 YYNGEE. The ends were cut back, 0 bases at V and 8 bases at J, with 14 bases in the middle. The CDR3 DNA is TGTGCCAGCAGCGTAGCAGGCAGGCTTGGAGAAAAACTGTTTTTT. Its translation: CASSVAGRLGEKLFF.

This sequence joins TRBV4-2 and TRBJ1-3; TRBD1 matches at 8 bases. The germline gives CDR1 LGHNA, CDR2 YNFKEQ. The length of the CDR3 is 16 residues. V shed 1 base and J 8 bases; nucleotides not matched to a gene: 10. The CDR3 is CASSQVGTGRGDTIYF. The DNA for the CDR3 is TGTGCCAGCAGCCAAGTTGGGACAGGCCGCGGGGACACCATATATTTT.

The V gene is TRBV7-2, the J gene TRBJ2-3; TRBD2 matches 8 bases. This CDR3 has 15 residues. Trimming took 3 bases from V and 4 from J; bases not matched to a gene: 6. Germline V gives CDR1 SGHTA, CDR2 FQGNSA. CDR3 nucleotides: TGTGCCAGCAGCTTTGAGCGGGGGTATTCAGATACGCAGTATTTT. Translated, it gives CASSFERGYSDTQYF.